Sequencing of this T cell receptor (beta chain) was carried out in a study of cytomegalovirus exposure and HLA in healthy donors. This PCR relied on a set of 60 Vbeta primers and 13 Jbeta primers. TCRdb's table, derived via immunoSEQ multiplex PCR, lists solely in-frame clones and lacks some. Among around 150,000 clones listed, more than 65% were seen once. Sample: PBMCs. This TCR came from a man aged 50 to 59 in good health and CMV-seropositive.

CDR3 sequence (DNA): TGTGCCAGCAGCCAAGACGGCCTAGATCAAGAGACCCAGTACTTC. Its translation is CASSQDGLDQETQYF. The chain couples TRBV4-2 to TRBJ2-5; D gene ambiguous. The CDR3 spans 15 residues. The germline V gene has CDR1 LGHNA and CDR2 YNFKEQ. The V and J ends lost 0 bases and 2 bases respectively, with 10 bases between them.